The entry below describes one T cell receptor beta chain. Its matching antigen is unknown. This entry is derived from a study of T cells expressing NK-cell markers. Study context: Sorted CD3+CD56+NKG2C+, CD3+CD56+NKG2C- and CD3+CD56-NKG2C+ T cells provided the TCR beta repertoires. Study-level results: Four of the donors also had these clonotypes leading their CD3+CD56-NKG2C+ fraction.

Germline CDR1 is MNHNS and CDR2 is SASEGT. The CDR3 length is 13 residues. TCRdb re-called the 5' RACE reads, yielding one record per CDR3 amino acid sequence without DNA. The repertoire table contains some 390,000 distinct CDR3 sequences. The chain employs TRBV6-1 and TRBJ2-5; absent DNA, TCRdb's TRBD1 call cannot be checked. This sequence originates from a woman aged 50 to 60 in good health. Material for sequencing was blood T cells: a sorted CD56 or NKG2C T cell subset, CD4+ or CD8+ T cells, or bulk PBMC T cells (not recorded which). The CDR3: CASRDRGEETQYF.